Listed here are 3 T cell receptor beta chains from one sample, sequenced in a study of cytomegalovirus exposure and HLA in healthy donors. Vbeta (60) and Jbeta (13) primers were used in the PCR. Sequencing was performed with immunoSEQ multiplex PCR; in TCRdb, only in-frame clones are kept and a portion is missing. This table has 85,000 to 130,000 clones, 60% to 80% appearing once. The sample taken for sequencing was PBMCs. Receptor source: a woman between 18 and 29 years old in good health and CMV-seropositive.

V gene TRBV28 combines with J gene TRBJ1-2; unclear D gene. V was trimmed by 6 bases and J by 8 bases, leaving 13 bases between them. The length of the CDR3 is 12 residues. CDR1 MDHEN and CDR2 SYDVKM come from the germline V gene. CDR3 DNA: TGTGCCAGCAGCCAAGAGGGCCGGGGCTACACCTTC. Protein: CASSQEGRGYTF.

This clone was detected only once. The CDR3 bases are TGTGCCAGCAGCTTGAGGGCCACAGGGTATAATGAAAAACTGTTTTTT. Translating it yields CASSLRATGYNEKLFF. The V and J genes are TRBV5-5 and TRBJ1-4, with a tentative D call TRBD1 (6 bases). V lost 1 base and J lost 4, with 14 bases in between. Germline CDR1 is SGHKS and CDR2 is YYEKEE (reference sequence). This CDR3 is built from 16 residues.

The gene calls are TRBV5-1 and TRBJ2-1, with 12 nucleotides matching TRBD2. V gave up 4 bases and J gave up 6 bases; unmatched junction bases: 5. Germline assignment: CDR1 SGHRS and CDR2 YFSETQ. This CDR3 has 15 residues. CDR3 coding DNA: TGCGCCAGCAGCGCGACTAGCGGGAGAGGCAATGAGCAGTTCTTC. Amino acids: CASSATSGRGNEQFF. The variable domain in full, with the rest retrieved from reference TRBV5-1 and TRBJ2-1, is KAGVTQTPRYLIKTRGQQVTLSCSPISGHRSVSWYQQTPGQGLQFLFEYFSETQRNKGNFPGRFSGRQFSNSRSEMNVSTLELGDSALYLCASSATSGRGNEQFFGPGTRLTVL.